This paragraph reports one TCR beta chain. The antigen is unknown. The PCR ran on 60 Vbeta and 13 Jbeta primers. In the study's own analysis: Around 80 million unique TCR beta chains, some 10 million of them shared, were counted by a later analysis. The assay was immunoSEQ multiplex PCR, and TCRdb's table has in-frame clones only and misses some. The V and J calls and clone size are taken from that table; D and trimming were inferred from the DNA. The profile shows about 100,000 clones, 70% to 90% of them singletons. CDR3 length equals 16 residues. Trimming took 4 bases from V and 3 from J; bases not matched to a gene: 9. The germline CDR1 and CDR2 sequences are SGHRS and YFSETQ. This record belongs to a study of cytomegalovirus exposure and HLA in healthy donors. For the study at large: Among the approximately 380 donors who were genotyped, approximately 83% fell in the genetic ancestry cluster that is associated with self-reported Caucasian donors. Broader study findings: With DRB1 most and HLA-C fewest, TCR association rates differed between HLA loci in a later analysis.

The TCR originated in a man in his forties in good health and CMV-seronegative. V and J are TRBV5-1 and TRBJ2-5, with 10 bases that match TRBD2. The sample was PBMCs. CDR3 sequence: CASSALVGTSEETQYF. CDR3 nucleotide sequence: TGCGCCAGCAGCGCCCTAGTCGGGACTAGCGAAGAGACCCAGTACTTC.